The 31 T cell receptor beta chains below were found in one sample sequenced in a study of CD8 T cells in Susac syndrome. With random hexamers, about 0.5 to 1 ug RNA was reverse transcribed. Via MiXCR, TCRdb re-called the immunoSEQ multiplex PCR reads, giving one row per CDR3 protein. This table has roughly 250,000 distinct CDR3 sequences, about 96% appearing once. What was sequenced was CD4+ T cells from PBMCs. These receptors were collected from a human donor with Susac syndrome.

CDR3 nucleotide sequence: TGTGCCAGCAGCGTATCAAATGGGAGAGTGGATACGCAGTATTTT. Its translation is CASSVSNGRVDTQYF. The chain links TRBV9 to TRBJ2-3; tentative D call: TRBD2 (5 bases). The V gene's germline CDR1 is SGDLS and CDR2 YYNGEE. This CDR3 contains 15 residues. Between the trimmed V and J ends, which lost 1 base and 6 bases, there was a span of 15 bases.

The V gene is TRBV21-1, the J gene TRBJ2-5; TRBD2 is taken as the D call from the table, unchecked against the DNA. TRBV21-1 constitutes a pseudogene. This CDR3 spans 15 amino acids. The CDR3 DNA reads as TGTGCCAGCAGCAGAAGGACTAGCGGGAGACAGACCCAGTACTTC. It codes for CASSRRTSGRQTQYF.

The rearrangement uses TRBV20-1 and TRBJ2-1; 8 bases line up with TRBD1. V gave up 6 bases and J gave up 6 bases; unmatched junction bases: 1. Germline CDR1 is DFQATT and CDR2 is SNEGSKA (reference sequence). CDR3 length: 11 amino acids. CDR3 DNA sequence: TGCAGTGCCAGGGGGCGCAATGAGCAGTTCTTC. Protein sequence: CSARGRNEQFF.

The rearrangement uses TRBV15 and TRBJ2-3; D unclear. The CDR3 is 12 residues long. V was clipped by 3 bases and J by 2 bases, with 3 bases between them. Per the germline V gene, CDR1 is LNHNV and CDR2 is YYDKDF (reference sequence). CDR3 coding DNA: TGTGCCACCAGCAGGGCCACAGATACGCAGTATTTT. Translated: CATSRATDTQYF.

This clonotype appeared once. The chain recombines TRBV7-9 with TRBJ2-5, with D possibly matching TRBD2 (5 bases). With 3 bases removed from V and 9 bases from J, the gap between germline ends came to 11 bases. The CDR3 length is 12 residues. Germline-derived CDR1 and CDR2 are SEHNR and FQNEAQ (reference sequence). The CDR3 protein is CASSFRREPQYF. CDR3 coding DNA: TGTGCCAGCAGCTTTCGTAGGGAGCCCCAGTACTTC.

The chain links TRBV4-2 to TRBJ2-3; 10 bases align to TRBD2. CDR1 is LGHNA, CDR2 YNFKEQ, per germline. V shed 1 base and J 5 bases; nucleotides not matched to a gene: 12. The CDR3 is 18 residues long. In nucleotides, the CDR3 is TGTGCCAGCAGCCAAGGTACCCTAGCGGGAGTTCCTGGAGATACGCAGTATTTT. Translating gives CASSQGTLAGVPGDTQYF.

This chain joins TRBV11-3 and TRBJ2-3, with TRBD1 as a possible D gene (5 bases). This CDR3 has 14 amino acids. Germline V gene data show CDR1 as SGHNT and CDR2 as YENEEA. V lost 9 bases and J lost 6, with 19 bases in between. CDR3 DNA: TGTGCCAGTAGAGATCGGAGACAGCCGGATACGCAGTATTTT. Its translation is CASRDRRQPDTQYF.

The chain joins TRBV12-3 or TRBV12-4 to TRBJ2-1, with D maybe TRBD1 (5 bases). The length of the CDR3 is 14 residues. Trimming shortened V by 6 bases and J by 5 bases, and 14 bases separated the two germline ends. DNA of the CDR3: TGTGCCAGCAGAATCTTAGACAGCCACAATGAGCAGTTCTTC. As protein: CASRILDSHNEQFF.

The J gene is TRBJ2-2, the V gene TRBV20-1; weak D call: TRBD2 (5 bases). Germline lookup yields CDR1 DFQATT and CDR2 SNEGSKA (reference sequence). The CDR3 runs 12 residues. V shed 6 bases and J shed 5 bases, with 10 bases lying between them. CDR3 amino acids: CSAISVTGELFF. The DNA of the CDR3 is TGCAGTGCAATTAGCGTTACCGGGGAGCTGTTTTTT.

This chain uses TRBV9 with TRBJ2-7; D is possibly TRBD2 (6 bases). This CDR3 has 14 residues. V was clipped by 2 bases and J by 0 bases, with 9 bases between them. The V gene's germline CDR1 is SGDLS and CDR2 YYNGEE. The CDR3 DNA is TGTGCCAGCAGCGTGTTCGGGAGCTCCTACGAGCAGTACTTC. Its protein product is CASSVFGSSYEQYF. Full variable domain (remainder filled in from reference TRBV9 and TRBJ2-7): DSGVTQTPKHLITATGQRVTLRCSPRSGDLSVYWYQQSLDQGLQFLIQYYNGEERAKGNILERFSAQQFPDLHSELNLSSLELGDSALYFCASSVFGSSYEQYFGPGTRLTVT.

This clonotype was observed once. This chain uses TRBV11-2 with TRBJ2-3; the D gene is possibly TRBD1 (6 bases). CDR3 length: 14 residues. V was cut by 1 base and J by 2 bases, with 7 bases left in between. CDR1 is SGHAT and CDR2 is FQNNGV in the germline V gene. The CDR3 nucleotides read TGTGCCAGCAGCTTAGGACAGGTCACAGATACGCAGTATTTT. Protein product: CASSLGQVTDTQYF.

This clonotype occurred once. The chain employs TRBV9 and TRBJ2-1; D is perhaps TRBD1 (5 bases). In germline, CDR1 is SGDLS, CDR2 YYNGEE. The V and J ends lost 1 base and 1 base respectively, with 6 bases between them. The CDR3 has 14 amino acids. Here the CDR3 reads CASSVQGSYNEQFF. CDR3 DNA: TGTGCCAGCAGCGTACAGGGATCCTACAATGAGCAGTTCTTC.

This clonotype was recorded only once. The rearrangement links TRBV11-2 to TRBJ2-1; TRBD2 matches at 8 bases. The germline V gene has CDR1 SGHAT and CDR2 FQNNGV. V lost 5 bases and J lost 12; bases outside the gene matches: 6. CDR3 length: 12 residues. CDR3 sequence: CASSPGAGGQFF. The CDR3 bases are TGTGCCAGCAGCCCAGGGGCGGGAGGGCAGTTCTTC.

This clonotype was picked up one time. The chain couples TRBV10-3 to TRBJ2-5, with D unclear. Germline V lookup: CDR1 ENHRY, CDR2 SYGVKD. Trimming shortened V by 4 bases and J by 0 bases, and 12 bases separated the two germline ends. There are 15 residues in the CDR3. The CDR3 region is CAISGAPPYQETQYF. CDR3 coding DNA: TGTGCCATCAGTGGAGCGCCACCTTACCAAGAGACCCAGTACTTC.

The rearrangement uses TRBV4-2 and TRBJ2-3, with no clear D. Trimming shortened V by 1 base and J by 1 base, and 12 bases separated the two germline ends. Germline CDR1 LGHNA, CDR2 YNFKEQ. The CDR3 extends over 16 amino acids. The CDR3 is CASSQVQAPGTDTQYF. The CDR3 DNA is TGTGCCAGCAGCCAAGTCCAGGCCCCTGGCACAGATACGCAGTATTTT.

The genes are TRBV12-3 or TRBV12-4 and TRBJ2-2; TRBD1 might be the D (5 bases). The CDR3 is 16 amino acids. Trimming left V 0 bases short and J 0 bases short, with 8 bases between. The DNA of the CDR3 is TGTGCCAGCAGTTTAGCTCCAGGGTCGAACACCGGGGAGCTGTTTTTT. Translating gives CASSLAPGSNTGELFF.

The V gene is TRBV30, the J gene TRBJ1-5, with D hard to call. CDR1 is GTSNPN, CDR2 SVGIG, per germline (reference sequence). The CDR3 runs 13 residues. The V end lost 2 bases, the J end lost 7 bases, and 12 bases lay between the germline ends. CDR3 in amino acids: CAWSRHAVQPQHF. The CDR3 region has the DNA TGTGCCTGGAGTCGCCATGCCGTGCAGCCCCAGCATTTT.

The chain carries TRBV18 and TRBJ2-1, with unresolved D. V was pared by 8 bases and J by 8 bases, with 10 bases between. This CDR3 is 11 amino acids long. Germline CDR1 reads KGHSH; CDR2 reads LQKENI. CDR3: CASSLVDEQFF. The CDR3 DNA is TGTGCCAGCAGTCTGGTCGATGAGCAGTTCTTC.

The rearrangement uses TRBV15 and TRBJ2-1; D assignment may be TRBD1 or TRBD2 (5 bases each). The CDR3 is 16 amino acids. Between the trimmed V and J ends, which lost 3 bases and 8 bases, there was a span of 20 bases. Germline assignment: CDR1 LNHNV and CDR2 YYDKDF (reference sequence). CDR3 sequence: CATSREGTRGFHEQFF. The CDR3 nucleotides read TGTGCCACCAGCAGGGAAGGGACCCGCGGGTTCCATGAGCAGTTCTTC. The full variable domain, with the rest looked up from reference TRBV15 and TRBJ2-1, is DAMVIQNPRYQVTQFGKPVTLSCSQTLNHNVMYWYQQKSSQAPKLLFHYYDKDFNNEADTPDNFQSRRPNTSFCFLDIRSPGLGDTAMYLCATSREGTRGFHEQFFGPGTRLTVL.

Here the CDR3 DNA reads TGTGCCAGCAGATTTAGCGGGAGGGCAGGCACAGATACGCAGTATTTT. This translates into CASRFSGRAGTDTQYF. This sequence joins TRBV27 and TRBJ2-3, with 11 bases fitting TRBD2. Germline CDR1 and CDR2: MNHEY and SMNVEV (reference sequence). This CDR3 region has 16 residues. The trim removed 6 bases at V and 1 base at J, leaving 6 bases unmatched.

The CDR3 DNA reads TGTGCCAGCAGTTTACTCCGGGACCCATCCGAGCAGTACTTC. This gives the protein CASSLLRDPSEQYF. The J gene is TRBJ2-7, the V gene TRBV12-3 or TRBV12-4; either TRBD1 or TRBD2 may supply D (5 bases each). V gave up 2 bases and J gave up 6 bases, with 14 bases separating them. The CDR3 extends over 14 amino acids.

This chain uses TRBV20-1 with TRBJ2-5; 7 nucleotides align to TRBD2. This CDR3 region has 16 residues. V lost 1 base to trimming and J lost 2 bases; unmatched junction nucleotides: 10. Germline CDR1 is DFQATT and CDR2 is SNEGSKA (reference sequence). For the CDR3, the DNA is TGCAGTGCTAGAGTTGATCGGGGAGGGATTCAAGAGACCCAGTACTTC. Its translation is CSARVDRGGIQETQYF.

The chain couples TRBV12-3 or TRBV12-4 to TRBJ2-7; unclear D gene. The CDR3 consists of 14 residues. Trimming took off 1 base at V and 3 bases at J, with 10 bases between the two ends. The CDR3 region is CASSLGSMGYEQYF. The CDR3 region has the DNA TGTGCCAGCAGTTTAGGGAGTATGGGCTACGAGCAGTACTTC.

This sequence joins TRBV5-4 and TRBJ2-7; 9 bases are shared with TRBD2. Germline CDR1 SGHNT, CDR2 YYREEE (reference sequence). The CDR3 is 15 amino acids. V lost 2 bases and J lost 7; bases outside the gene matches: 10. CDR3 sequence: CASSLAGGNVREQYF. CDR3 DNA: TGTGCCAGCAGCTTAGCGGGAGGAAATGTACGAGAGCAGTACTTC. The full variable domain, its missing parts supplied by reference TRBV5-4 and TRBJ2-7, is ETGVTQSPTHLIKTRGQQVTLRCSSQSGHNTVSWYQQALGQGPQFIFQYYREEENGRGNFPPRFSGLQFPNYSSELNVNALELDDSALYLCASSLAGGNVREQYFGPGTRLTVT.

This chain connects TRBV30 to TRBJ1-1; no clear D gene. CDR3 length equals 13 residues. V was shortened by 2 bases and J by 5 bases, with 12 bases between the two germline ends. The germline CDR1 and CDR2 sequences are GTSNPN and SVGIG (reference sequence). The CDR3 spells CAWSSRGGTEAFF. In DNA form, the CDR3 reads TGTGCCTGGAGTTCGCGGGGAGGGACTGAAGCTTTCTTT.

This chain links TRBV5-1 with TRBJ1-2, with a tentative D call TRBD1 (5 bases). This CDR3 is 14 amino acids long. Germline assignment: CDR1 SGHRS and CDR2 YFSETQ. V shed 2 bases and J shed 8 bases, with 16 bases lying between them. The CDR3 spells CASSLTGTDRGYTF. The CDR3 DNA follows: TGCGCCAGCAGCTTAACCGGGACGGACCGCGGCTACACCTTC. The complete variable domain, with remaining parts taken from reference TRBV5-1 and TRBJ1-2, reads KAGVTQTPRYLIKTRGQQVTLSCSPISGHRSVSWYQQTPGQGLQFLFEYFSETQRNKGNFPGRFSGRQFSNSRSEMNVSTLELGDSALYLCASSLTGTDRGYTFGSGTRLTVV.

The genes are TRBV23-1 and TRBJ2-5, with D uncertain. TRBV23-1 is an ORF, with its function uncertain. V was cut by 0 bases and J by 7 bases, with 12 bases left in between. This CDR3 is built from 14 residues. CDR3 in DNA: TGCGCCAGCAGTCAATCAGGAGACGAGCGGACCCAGTACTTC. Translating it yields CASSQSGDERTQYF.

The CDR3 spells CASSYTSFDTQYF. DNA for the CDR3: TGTGCCAGCAGTTACACTAGTTTTGATACGCAGTATTTT. The rearrangement uses TRBV2 and TRBJ2-3; weak D call: TRBD2 (5 bases). CDR3 length: 13 residues. V was clipped by 5 bases and J by 6 bases, with 12 bases between them. Germline V gives CDR1 SNHLY, CDR2 FYNNEI.

The rearrangement links TRBV25-1 to TRBJ2-6; D ambiguous. The CDR3 loop spans 15 amino acids. The V end was cut by 6 bases, the J end by 0 bases, with 9 bases between. Germline CDR1 and CDR2: MGHDK and SYGVNS. The CDR3 DNA reads TGTGCCAGCAGCGGTTTGAACTCTGGGGCCAACGTCCTGACTTTC. It encodes CASSGLNSGANVLTF.

J is TRBJ2-5 and V is TRBV20-1; 10 bases fit TRBD2. The V gene's germline CDR1 is DFQATT and CDR2 SNEGSKA (reference sequence). This CDR3 is built from 13 residues. Unmatched junction bases numbered 5, after V lost 7 bases and J lost 3 bases. CDR3 protein: CSVLAGMEETQYF. Here the CDR3 DNA reads TGCAGTGTACTAGCGGGAATGGAAGAGACCCAGTACTTC.

The chain carries TRBV24-1 and TRBJ2-2; 8 bases line up with TRBD2. V shed 5 bases and J 4 bases; nucleotides not matched to a gene: 14. Looked up from germline, CDR1 is KGHDR and CDR2 is SFDVKD. The CDR3 extends over 18 amino acids. The CDR3 DNA sequence: TGTGCCACCAGTGCCCCCCACGGGAGGGAATCAAGCACCGGGGAGCTGTTTTTT. This codes for CATSAPHGRESSTGELFF.